This T cell receptor beta chain comes out of a study of blood T cell repertoires in COVID-19. The germline V gene has CDR1 LNHDA and CDR2 SQIVND (reference sequence). Trimming pared 9 bases from V and 0 bases from J, leaving 12 bases between. The CDR3 runs 14 residues. The assay was immunoSEQ multiplex PCR, and TCRdb's table has in-frame clones only and misses some. The sample shows roughly 78,000 clones, around nine tenths of them seen only once. The origin of this receptor is a man aged 55 to 70 with acute or convalescent COVID-19. Input material: peripheral blood. V is TRBV19 and J is TRBJ1-3; no reliable D call. Here the CDR3 DNA reads TGTGCCAGCGGGATCCTGAGCTCTGGAAACACCATATATTTT. Translation: CASGILSSGNTIYF.